This T cell receptor (beta chain) was sequenced in a study of cytomegalovirus exposure and HLA in healthy donors (dated 2017 in TCRdb). Describing the broader study: An earlier analysis of 550 to 700 of the donors reported 276 Gb of sequence data and some 120 million unique TCR beta sequences from roughly 180 million T cells. All discovery cohort repertoires had been generated on a single sequencing platform. The number of typed donors differed by locus: about 629-640 for A, B, C, DRB1 and DQB1; roughly 510 for DQA1; some 610 for DPA1; and some 450 for DPB1. To study patterns of TCR occurrence, a later analysis re-analyzed previously published TCR beta repertoires from around 660 donors and added high-resolution HLA genotyping. Donor age, sex, ethnicity and CMV serostatus were collected together with the repertoire data. Both class I and class II loci were covered by HLA typing, at four-digit resolution. The study used immunosequencing to profile the T cell repertoires of several hundred subjects and linked those repertoires to cytomegalovirus serostatus. Rather than using new phenotypic data, the later analysis identified candidate immune exposures from TCR beta sequences and from how often those sequences occurred across donors. Genome-wide SNP genotypes for about 55% of the roughly 670 donors were used in a later genetic analysis, which treated that subset as a discovery cohort. The study was designed to test whether signatures of past pathogen exposure could be identified by cataloging public T cell receptors. An early release that covered several hundred HLA-typed donors contained approximately 300 gigabases of sequencing data and 70 million to 100 million unique TCR sequences. High-throughput TCR immunosequencing, statistical association of individual TCRs with disease status, and machine learning were combined to predict cytomegalovirus infection status. Along with the roughly 670-subject first cohort, a separate validation cohort of over a hundred different subjects was used. Among around 400 genotyped donors of the cohort, an average of approximately 240,000 unique TCR beta nucleotide sequences was sequenced per donor, of which roughly 17% were non-productive. To decide whether each TCR beta V gene segment behaved as functional or pseudogenic, an earlier analysis of fewer than 750 of the donors relied on high-throughput TCR beta sequencing. Four to six DR-DQ haplotypes were handled as single units for association and clustering because linkage in the cohort was strong. The genetic ancestry cluster associated with self-reported Caucasian donors included about 84% of the approximately 410 genotyped donors.

The cohort was made up of under 800 healthy bone marrow donors. Cohort members were all nominally healthy when sampled, although unrecorded immune exposures were likely present. CMV serostatus was recorded as positive for about 300 and negative for about half of the 666 cohort members, whereas no CMV serostatus was recorded for the donor in question. Every donor gave a peripheral blood sample, and the peripheral blood mononuclear cells from that sample were used for TCR beta sequencing. Genomic DNA was extracted from the blood cell samples with the Qiagen DNeasy Blood Extraction Kit. Library method: the immunoSEQ multiplex PCR assay. For the multiplex PCR, a mixture combining 60 forward primers for TCR Vbeta segments and 13 reverse primers for TCR Jbeta segments was used. Amplification of the CDR3 region of rearranged TCR beta genes was performed with a multiplex PCR assay on genomic DNA. Amplified TCR beta libraries were sequenced as 87-base-pair reads on the Illumina HiSeq System. On the study's bioinformatics: Across the 640 or so repertoires, a later analysis counted tens of millions of unique TCR beta chains, around 11 million of which were shared by at least two donors. Raw reads were error-corrected and collapsed into unique sequences with a nearest-neighbor algorithm that merged closely related sequences to remove PCR and sequencing errors. Alignment of CDR3 sequences to IMGT reference sequences was used to assign V, D and J gene segments. For a sequence to be retained, a match of at least six nucleotides to both a V gene segment and a J gene segment was required. Rearrangements were called productive when the CDR3 lacked stop codons and stayed in frame with V and J; all others were non-productive. CDR3 was defined by IMGT convention, running from the second conserved V-encoded cysteine to the conserved J-encoded phenylalanine. The earlier analysis of roughly 590 of the donors excluded any sequence lacking an unambiguous match to a single V gene segment. An earlier analysis of under 750 of the donors called V segments functional above 56.7% productive rearrangements and segregating when the between-donor standard deviation exceeded 5%. A statistical classification framework was built for diagnosing cytomegalovirus status from the catalog of TCR beta chain sequences. A later analysis assigned V and J genes by comparing TCR nucleotide sequences with IMGT/GENE-DB human TR gene sequences. Using the TCRdist pipeline, a later analysis assigned CDR3 sequences along with most-parsimonious VDJ recombination scenarios. In a later analysis, each TCR beta chain was defined by its CDR3 amino acid sequence together with its V-gene family, and reads lacking a unique V-gene family were excluded. A later analysis removed roughly 590 highly shared, low-generation-probability nucleotide sequences to deal with suspected cross-contamination and a sequencing artifact. For each public chain, a later analysis derived a clonal expansion index from normalized ranks of inferred template counts within each repertoire. Generation probabilities in a later analysis came from a VDJ recombination model fitted to out-of-frame rearrangements, and those results were checked against IGoR. In a later analysis, hypergeometric tests were used to score TCR-TCR, TCR-HLA and TCR-CMV co-occurrence, with a repertoire-size bias correction applied to TCR pairs. In a later analysis, false discovery rates were estimated by permuting HLA or CMV assignments 20 times. In a later analysis, co-occurring TCRs were grouped using DBSCAN, and TCRdist sequence similarity was added for clustering within HLA-allele-positive subsets. Repertoires with fewer than 30,000 or more than 120,000 public chains, plus five repertoires with anomalous nucleotide sharing, were excluded from co-occurrence clustering. In its TCRdb copy, this immuneACCESS table keeps in-frame sequences only and misses some clones. Where compared with another copy, unresolved V genes explain less than half of these, and the others have no known cause. The DNA was the basis for D and trimming; V, J and clone size are from that table. The sample data list 80,000 to 95,000 clones, and around 64% of these were observed just once. The ten most abundant clones make up roughly 2% of the sample.

The germline V gene encodes CDR1 LGHNA and CDR2 YSLEER. Reading from cysteine to phenylalanine, the CDR3 counts 15 amino acids. Only the CDR3 DNA is retained, 45 bases long and in frame from the first base. Trimmed from V: 6 bases; trimmed from J: 5 bases; junction bases lacking a gene match: 4. There are a few counts of this clone. Its antigen is not yet known. Within one base of it there is no much larger clone, and no base qualities were kept. The research as a whole found: According to a later analysis, TCR association rates differed among HLA loci, with DRB1 alleles showing the most associated TCRs and HLA-C alleles showing the fewest. The authors suggested that the approach could potentially be extended to other disease states and immunological phenotypes. A later analysis associated 15,000 to 20,000 TCR beta sequences with specific HLA alleles at a false discovery rate of 0.05. A few of the identified cytomegalovirus-associated TCR beta chains were confirmed in vitro to be specific for cytomegalovirus antigens. Because HLA typing was missing for some donors at each locus, association tests included only the typed subset. Because counts were too low, about 18 rarely observed V segments, including chromosome 9 orphons, were left out of the earlier analysis of 587 of the donors. A further reported finding was that TCR beta sequences accurately predicted the HLA-A and HLA-B alleles for most subjects in the first cohort. According to a later analysis, parvovirus B19, influenza, CMV and Epstein-Barr virus appeared linked to several top co-occurrence clusters. A group of highly shared sequence variants was considered likely to be a technical artifact of the sequencing pipeline. A later analysis found that HLA-associated TCR beta chains were more clonally expanded and had lower generation probabilities than equally common non-associated chains. In a later genetic analysis, fewer N-insertions in productive TCRs were reported among donors in an Asian-associated ancestry cluster than the roughly 710-donor mean. Linkage disequilibrium might explain the correlated functional status among segregating V segments, but an unknown experimental factor could not be excluded. In an earlier analysis of around 600 of the donors, most TCR beta V segments were observed in productive rearrangements about 90% or about 30% of the time, broadly matching IMGT annotations. Some IMGT-functional V segments, including TRBV6-2 and TRBV6-3, could not be told apart with the 87-base-pair reads, so those segments were excluded. A later genetic analysis associated a missense DCLRE1C variant with V-gene and J-gene trimming of TCR beta chains, and an independent cohort replicated the association. Presence/absence analyses assumed roughly uniform sequencing depth across donors, an assumption that may not hold. While some public TCRs were present in many individuals, most TCR sequences turned up only very rarely across donors. The classifier was reported to diagnose cytomegalovirus status with high specificity and sensitivity in both the original and validation cohorts. The study listed 150 to 200 TCR beta chains as associated with cytomegalovirus. Strong co-occurrence of HLA alleles, especially DR and DQ, made assigning TCR associations to individual alleles difficult. In a later analysis, most CMV-associated TCR beta chains were found to appear HLA-restricted, with HLA associations seemingly driven largely by CMV exposure. For the cohort, immune exposure information was limited to CMV serostatus. This cohort had only TCR beta chains sequenced, and the lack of alpha or paired-chain data limited which features could be detected.

The chain uses TRBV4-3 and TRBJ2-1, and TRBD2 aligns with 13 junction nucleotides. The sequence derives from a human donor in good health. The sample consisted of PBMCs. At the DNA level, the sequence is TGCGCCAGCAGATTCGGACTAGCGGGGGACAATGAGCAGTTCTTC. Translated, this is CASRFGLAGDNEQFF.